This TCR beta chain originates from a study of cytomegalovirus exposure and HLA in healthy donors (dated by TCRdb to 2015 to 2018). Study-level background: According to an earlier analysis of a few hundred of the donors, roughly 180 million T cells yielded over 100 million unique TCR beta sequences and around 300 Gb of sequence data. About 330 gigabases of sequencing data and 75 million to 85 million unique TCR sequences made up an early release that covered several hundred HLA-typed donors. The genetic ancestry cluster associated with self-reported Caucasian donors included 81% of the roughly 400 genotyped donors. The study aimed to test whether signatures of past pathogen exposure could be identified by cataloging public T cell receptors. The study profiled the T cell repertoires of more than 500 subjects by immunosequencing and related them to cytomegalovirus serostatus. Along with the approximately 620-subject first cohort, a separate validation cohort of more than 90 different subjects was used. To predict cytomegalovirus infection status, the study combined high-throughput TCR immunosequencing, statistical association of individual TCRs with disease status, and machine learning. A later analysis re-examined previously published TCR beta repertoires from just over 650 donors and added high-resolution HLA genotyping to investigate patterns of TCR occurrence. In the later analysis, no new phenotypic data were used to find candidate immune exposures; instead, reliance was placed on TCR beta sequences and their occurrence across donors. An earlier analysis of around 580 of the donors used high-throughput TCR beta sequencing to judge whether each TCR beta V gene segment behaved as functional or pseudogenic. Donor age, sex, ethnicity and CMV serostatus were compiled together with the repertoire data. A later genetic analysis took genome-wide SNP genotypes for about 55% of the roughly 670 donors and used that subset as a discovery cohort. All discovery cohort repertoires had been generated using a single sequencing platform. HLA typing included class I and class II loci at four-digit resolution. Typing coverage varied by locus: roughly 620-640 donors for A, B, C, DRB1 and DQB1; under 550 for DQA1; around 610 for DPA1; 450 to 480 for DPB1. Roughly 5 DR-DQ haplotypes were treated as single units for association and clustering because of strong linkage in the cohort. On average, around 240,000 unique TCR beta nucleotide sequences were sequenced per donor among 398 genotyped donors of the cohort, with around 19% of those sequences being non-productive.

In total, 600 or so healthy bone marrow donors made up the cohort. At the time of sampling, all cohort members were nominally healthy, though unrecorded immune exposures were likely present. The donor was CMV seropositive and belonged to the group of around 300 seropositive cohort members. A peripheral blood sample was collected from each donor, and TCR beta sequencing was performed on peripheral blood mononuclear cells. The Qiagen DNeasy Blood Extraction Kit was used to extract genomic DNA from the blood cell samples. A word on this clone: Its recognized antigen is unknown.

Trimming takes 5 bases from V and 7 bases from J, and the germline ends sit 17 bases apart. Counted from cysteine to phenylalanine, this CDR3 has 14 amino acids. Only the CDR3 region is kept as DNA, spanning 42 bases read in frame from base 1. For CDR1 and CDR2, the germline V gene lists ENHRY and SYGVKD. The study at large found these results: In an earlier analysis of more than 450 of the donors, most TCR beta V segments were observed in productive rearrangements about 90% or about 30% of the time, broadly matching IMGT annotations. Sequencing depth was assumed to be roughly uniform across donors in the presence/absence analyses, though that assumption may not hold. Assigning TCR associations to individual alleles was difficult when HLA alleles, especially DR and DQ, strongly co-occurred. The authors suggested that the approach could potentially be generalized to other disease states and immunological phenotypes. Linkage disequilibrium might explain the correlated functional status among segregating V segments, but an unknown experimental factor could not be ruled out. Some IMGT-functional V segments, including TRBV6-2 and TRBV6-3, could not be distinguished by the 87-base-pair reads and were therefore excluded. In a later analysis, the rate of TCR association differed among HLA loci, with DRB1 alleles having the most associated TCRs and HLA-C alleles having the fewest. A later genetic analysis reported fewer N-insertions in productive TCRs among donors in an Asian-associated ancestry cluster than the roughly 720-donor mean. In this cohort, only TCR beta chains were sequenced, and detectable features were limited by the absence of alpha or paired-chain data. The classifier was reported to diagnose cytomegalovirus status with high specificity and sensitivity in both the original cohort and the validation cohort. Across donors, most TCR sequences were observed very rarely, whereas some public TCRs were present in many individuals. HLA typing was unavailable for some donors at each locus, so association tests used only the typed subset. Because counts were too low, 15 to 20 rarely observed V segments, including chromosome 9 orphons, were excluded from the earlier analysis of several hundred of the donors. A later analysis reported that several top co-occurrence clusters appeared linked to parvovirus B19, influenza, CMV and Epstein-Barr virus. According to a later analysis, most CMV-associated TCR beta chains appeared to be HLA-restricted, and the HLA associations seemed to be driven largely by CMV exposure. CMV serostatus was the only immune exposure information available for the cohort. In a later analysis, HLA-associated TCR beta chains showed more clonal expansion and lower generation probabilities than non-associated chains that were equally common. An association between a missense DCLRE1C variant and V-gene and J-gene trimming of TCR beta chains was found in a later genetic analysis and replicated in an independent cohort. The study listed 150 to 200 TCR beta chains as associated with cytomegalovirus. Specific HLA alleles were associated with over 15,000 TCR beta sequences at a false discovery rate of 0.05 in a later analysis. A cluster of highly shared sequence variants was judged likely to be a technical artifact of the sequencing pipeline. A further reported finding was that TCR beta sequences accurately predicted the HLA-A and HLA-B alleles for most subjects in the first cohort. In vitro tests confirmed that a few of the cytomegalovirus-associated TCR beta chains recognize cytomegalovirus antigens.

Library preparation used the immunoSEQ multiplex PCR assay. The multiplex PCR relied on a mix of 60 forward primers for TCR Vbeta segments and 13 reverse primers for TCR Jbeta segments. Amplification of the CDR3 region of rearranged TCR beta genes was performed with a multiplex PCR assay on genomic DNA. On the Illumina HiSeq System, the amplified TCR beta libraries were sequenced as 87-base-pair reads. Turning to the authors' computational methods: Across the roughly 700 repertoires, a later analysis counted approximately 75 million unique TCR beta chains, approximately 10 million of which were shared by at least two donors. To remove PCR and sequencing errors, raw reads were error-corrected and collapsed into unique sequences using a nearest-neighbor algorithm that merged closely related sequences. To assign V, D and J gene segments, CDR3 sequences were aligned to IMGT reference sequences. For a sequence to be retained, a match of at least six nucleotides to both a V gene segment and a J gene segment was required. A rearrangement was called productive if the CDR3 had no stop codons and remained in frame with V and J, and every other rearrangement was called non-productive. Following IMGT convention, CDR3 was defined as the stretch from the second conserved V-encoded cysteine up to the conserved J-encoded phenylalanine. The earlier analysis of some 540 of the donors excluded any sequence lacking an unambiguous match to a single V gene segment. An earlier analysis of several hundred of the donors called V segments functional above 56.7% productive rearrangements and segregating when the between-donor standard deviation exceeded 5%. A statistical classification framework was built for diagnosing cytomegalovirus status from the catalog of TCR beta chain sequences. In a later analysis, V and J genes were assigned by comparing TCR nucleotide sequences against IMGT/GENE-DB human TR gene sequences. The TCRdist pipeline was used in a later analysis to assign CDR3 sequences and most-parsimonious VDJ recombination scenarios. In a later analysis, every TCR beta chain was defined by the combination of its CDR3 amino acid sequence and its V-gene family, and reads without a unique V-gene family were dropped. In a later analysis, 500 to 700 highly shared, low-generation-probability nucleotide sequences were removed to address suspected cross-contamination and a sequencing artifact. A later analysis calculated a clonal expansion index for each public chain from normalized within-repertoire ranks of inferred template counts. In a later analysis, generation probabilities were computed with a VDJ recombination model fitted to out-of-frame rearrangements, and the resulting probabilities were checked against IGoR. A later analysis scored TCR-TCR, TCR-HLA and TCR-CMV co-occurrence with hypergeometric tests, applying a repertoire-size bias correction to TCR pairs. In a later analysis, false discovery rates were estimated by permuting HLA or CMV assignments 20 times. In a later analysis, co-occurring TCRs were grouped with DBSCAN, and TCRdist sequence similarity was added when clustering was performed within HLA-allele-positive subsets. Repertoires with fewer than 30,000 or more than 120,000 public chains, plus five repertoires with anomalous nucleotide sharing, were excluded from co-occurrence clustering. TCRdb took this table from immuneACCESS and kept in-frame rearrangements with V and J called. Such tables lack part of the clones; where checked against another copy, unresolved V genes explain under half of the gap, and the rest is unexplained. V and J calls and clone size are those listed in that table; D and trimming were worked out from the DNA. The sample table records tens of thousands of clones. Together, the top ten hold about 16% of the sample.

Sequencing was performed on PBMCs. The receptor chain draws on TRBV10-3 and TRBJ1-1, with no confident D gene call. The receptor comes from a man aged 50 to 60 in good health and CMV-seropositive. For the CDR3, the sequence is CAISPERSALEAFF. The base sequence is TGTGCCATCAGTCCTGAGCGATCCGCCCTTGAAGCTTTCTTT.